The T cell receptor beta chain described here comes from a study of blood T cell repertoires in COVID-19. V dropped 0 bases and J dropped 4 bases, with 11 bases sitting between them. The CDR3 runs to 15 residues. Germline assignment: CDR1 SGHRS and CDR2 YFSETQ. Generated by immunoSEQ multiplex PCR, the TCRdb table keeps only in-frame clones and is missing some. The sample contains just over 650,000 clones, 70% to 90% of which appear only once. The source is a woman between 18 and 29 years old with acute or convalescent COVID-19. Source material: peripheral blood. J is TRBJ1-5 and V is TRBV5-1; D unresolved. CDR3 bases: TGCGCCAGCAGCTTGGATCCGGGAGGGAATCAGCCCCAGCATTTT. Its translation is CASSLDPGGNQPQHF.